These 13 T cell receptor beta chains were sequenced from one sample in a study of graft-versus-host responses after intestinal transplantation. No cognate antigen is known for these TCRs. Profiling relied on immunoSEQ multiplex PCR, and the TCRdb table lists in-frame clones only, not all of them. This sample carries 50,000 to 75,000 clones, roughly 93% of them seen once, and the ten largest clones take about 0.38%. Sequenced here: unstimulated CD4+ T cells sorted from spleen or lymph node cells, sampled before transplant. The receptor source for this set is a human donor who was the organ donor for an intestinal transplant.

The genes are TRBV4-1 and TRBJ2-7, with D possibly being TRBD1 or TRBD2 (5 bases each). CDR3 length equals 15 residues. Germline values: CDR1 MGHRA, CDR2 YSYEKL. Trimming removed 4 bases at V and 2 bases at J, with 15 bases between. The CDR3 bases are TGCGCCAGCAGCCTTTCCGGGACCCGCACCTACGAGCAGTACTTC. It yields the protein CASSLSGTRTYEQYF.

The chain has TRBV2 and TRBJ2-3; D is uncertain. The CDR3 extends over 11 amino acids. Trimming took off 8 bases at V and 2 bases at J, with 5 bases between the two ends. Germline V gene lookup returns CDR1 SNHLY and CDR2 FYNNEI. Here the CDR3 reads CASGHTDTQYF. The DNA for the CDR3 is TGTGCCAGCGGGCACACAGATACGCAGTATTTT.

The chain is built from TRBV5-1 and TRBJ1-1; D is ambiguous. Germline V gene lookup returns CDR1 SGHRS and CDR2 YFSETQ. This CDR3 is 14 amino acids long. V shed 2 bases and J shed 4 bases, with 12 bases lying between them. The CDR3 protein is CASSFVDGVTEAFF. Written as DNA, the CDR3 is TGCGCCAGCAGCTTTGTTGATGGGGTCACTGAAGCTTTCTTT.

The chain is built from TRBV7-3 and TRBJ1-1, with D unresolved. Trimming pared 3 bases from V and 3 bases from J, leaving 8 bases between. The germline V gene encodes CDR1 SGHTA and CDR2 FQGTGA. The CDR3 is made up of 13 amino acids. The chain's CDR3 is CASSFTRDTEAFF. The CDR3 region has the DNA TGTGCCAGCAGCTTTACGAGGGACACTGAAGCTTTCTTT.

The chain recombines TRBV19 with TRBJ2-5; perhaps TRBD2 as D (7 bases). The CDR3 contains 14 residues. Trimming took 1 base from V and 6 from J, leaving 12 bases between them. CDR1 is LNHDA, CDR2 SQIVND, per germline (reference sequence). CDR3 protein: CASSIVGRGKTQYF. The CDR3 DNA reads as TGTGCCAGTAGTATAGTAGGGAGGGGGAAGACCCAGTACTTC.

The V gene is TRBV7-3, the J gene TRBJ2-6; D may be TRBD2 (5 bases). The CDR3 runs to 17 residues. With 5 bases removed from V and 2 bases from J, the gap between germline ends came to 16 bases. Germline V gene lookup returns CDR1 SGHTA and CDR2 FQGTGA. CDR3: CASSPLVLDAGANVLTF. The DNA for the CDR3 is TGTGCCAGCAGCCCACTAGTTCTGGACGCTGGGGCCAACGTCCTGACTTTC.

The V gene is TRBV19, the J gene TRBJ1-5; no firm D call. Per germline, CDR1 LNHDA and CDR2 SQIVND (reference sequence). CDR3 length equals 13 residues. The V gene lost 6 bases and the J gene lost 6 bases, with 12 bases spanning the gap. The DNA of the CDR3 is TGTGCCAGTAGCCCTCAGACCATTCAGCCCCAGCATTTT. This translates into CASSPQTIQPQHF.

This clone appeared a single time. This rearrangement joins TRBV30 to TRBJ1-5; 7 bases align to TRBD1. After removal of 4 bases from V and 5 bases from J, the junction contained 11 bases not matched to a gene. The CDR3 extends over 15 amino acids. From germline, CDR1 is GTSNPN and CDR2 SVGIG (reference sequence). In DNA form, the CDR3 reads TGTGCCTGGAAAGATACAGGGGACGGCGATCAGCCCCAGCATTTT. This gives the protein CAWKDTGDGDQPQHF.

This chain links TRBV7-3 with TRBJ1-1; 9 nucleotides line up with TRBD1. Germline trimming cut 3 bases from V and 7 bases from J; bases unmatched to any gene: 3. Germline-derived CDR1 and CDR2 are SGHTA and FQGTGA. CDR3 length: 13 residues. The CDR3 reads CASSLTGGGEAFF. The CDR3 nucleotides read TGTGCCAGCAGCTTGACAGGGGGAGGTGAAGCTTTCTTT.

As regards this clone: Other DNA sequences in this sample translate to the same CDR3. The chain links TRBV6-5 to TRBJ1-6; no reliable D call. Trimming took off 0 bases at V and 7 bases at J, with 10 bases between the two ends. Germline CDR1 reads MNHEY; CDR2 reads SVGAGI. CDR3 length: 15 amino acids. CDR3 loop: CASSYSRSDNSPLHF. The CDR3 nucleotides are TGTGCCAGCAGTTACTCAAGGAGTGACAATTCACCCCTCCACTTT.

This chain joins TRBV20-1 and TRBJ1-2, with D maybe TRBD1 (5 bases). The CDR3 totals 11 residues. V was pared by 1 base and J by 7 bases, with 7 bases between. CDR1 DFQATT and CDR2 SNEGSKA come from the germline V gene (reference sequence). In DNA, the CDR3 is TGCAGTGCTAGAGCCACAGGTGGCTACACCTTC. It translates to CSARATGGYTF.

The CDR3 region has the DNA TGCGCCAGCAGCTCCTTGGGTCAAGAGACCCAGTACTTC. Protein sequence: CASSSLGQETQYF. The genes are TRBV5-1 and TRBJ2-5; D gene unclear. V was pared by 3 bases and J by 2 bases, with 8 bases between. The germline V gene has CDR1 SGHRS and CDR2 YFSETQ. The CDR3 is made up of 13 amino acids.

V gene TRBV11-3 combines with J gene TRBJ2-3, with D possibly being TRBD2 (6 bases). Trimming left V 4 bases short and J 6 bases short, with 8 bases between. Germline V lookup: CDR1 SGHNT, CDR2 YENEEA. This CDR3 is built from 12 residues. The CDR3 loop reads CASSYGRDTQYF. The DNA of the CDR3 is TGTGCCAGCAGCTATGGGAGGGATACGCAGTATTTT.